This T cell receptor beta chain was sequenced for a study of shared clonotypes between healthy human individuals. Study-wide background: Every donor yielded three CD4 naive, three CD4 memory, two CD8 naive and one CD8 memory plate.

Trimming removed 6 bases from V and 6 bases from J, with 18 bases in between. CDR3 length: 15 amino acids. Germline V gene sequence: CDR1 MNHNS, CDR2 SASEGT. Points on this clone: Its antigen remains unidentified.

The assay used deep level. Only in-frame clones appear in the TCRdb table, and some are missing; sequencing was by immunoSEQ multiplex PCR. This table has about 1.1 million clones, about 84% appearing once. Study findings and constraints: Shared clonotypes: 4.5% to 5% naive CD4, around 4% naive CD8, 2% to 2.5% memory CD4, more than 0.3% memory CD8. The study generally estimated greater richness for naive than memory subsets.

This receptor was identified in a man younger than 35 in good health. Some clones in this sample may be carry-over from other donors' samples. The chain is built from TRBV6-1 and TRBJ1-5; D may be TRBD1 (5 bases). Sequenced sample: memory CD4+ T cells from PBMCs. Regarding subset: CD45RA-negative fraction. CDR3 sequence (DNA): TGTGCCAGCAGCCGGGGCATGACGGGGTTTCAGCCCCAGCATTTT. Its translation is CASSRGMTGFQPQHF.